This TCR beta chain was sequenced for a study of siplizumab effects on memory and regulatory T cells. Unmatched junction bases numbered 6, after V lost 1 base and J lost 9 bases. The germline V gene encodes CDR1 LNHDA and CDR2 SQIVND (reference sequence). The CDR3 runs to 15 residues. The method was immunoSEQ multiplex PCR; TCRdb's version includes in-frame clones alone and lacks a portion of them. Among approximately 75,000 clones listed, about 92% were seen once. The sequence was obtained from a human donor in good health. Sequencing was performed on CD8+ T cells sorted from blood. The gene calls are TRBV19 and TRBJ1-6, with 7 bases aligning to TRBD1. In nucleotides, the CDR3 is TGTGCCAGTAGTATAGGGACAGGTTTTGGTTCACCCCTCCACTTT. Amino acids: CASSIGTGFGSPLHF.